This TCR beta chain was sequenced during a study of blood T cell repertoires in COVID-19. It was during active infection that Seattle patients were enrolled and then longitudinally followed. This clone came up a few times. The CDR3 length is 16 residues. After removal of 3 bases from V and 1 base from J, the junction contained 5 bases not matched to a gene. Germline V gene data show CDR1 as KGHDR and CDR2 as SFDVKD. Assay used: immunoSEQ multiplex PCR; TCRdb lists only in-frame clones, some missing. This table holds some 220,000 clones, around 86% found once. Sample: peripheral blood. J is TRBJ1-1 and V is TRBV24-1, with TRBD1 identical over 9 bases. This receptor was taken from a woman in her 70s with COVID-19, enrolled during active disease. The CDR3 DNA is TGTGCCACCAGTGATGCCGGGACAGGGAAGAACACTGAAGCTTTCTTT. Translated: CATSDAGTGKNTEAFF.